Each of the 21 T cell receptor beta chains below was sequenced from the same sample in a study of T cells expressing NK-cell markers. TCRdb reprocessed the 5' RACE reads, keeping one entry per CDR3 protein, no DNA. Reported are roughly 150,000 distinct CDR3 sequences; the ten largest clones contain around 20%. The sequenced sample consisted of blood T cells: a sorted CD56 or NKG2C T cell subset, CD4+ or CD8+ T cells, or bulk PBMC T cells (not recorded which). Receptor source: a man aged 18 to 69 in good health.

CDR3 sequence: CASSYRDRDHSPLHF. This chain joins TRBV6-5 and TRBJ1-6; TCRdb proposes TRBD1, but this gene call is untestable without DNA. Germline assignment: CDR1 MNHEY and CDR2 SVGAGI. The length of the CDR3 is 15 residues.

The chain has TRBV7-6 and TRBJ1-5; the TCRdb D gene call, TRBD1, has no DNA to confirm it. This CDR3 is built from 15 residues. CDR1 and CDR2 (germline): SGHVS, FNYEAQ. CDR3 amino acids: CASSPTSGVGQPQHF.

The V call is TRBV3-1, the J call TRBJ1-1; TCRdb designates TRBD1, a call that cannot be tested without DNA. CDR1 and CDR2 from the germline V gene are LGHDT and YNNKEL (reference sequence). CDR3 size: 14 residues. CDR3 in amino acids: CASSPDWGLTEAFF.

This chain links TRBV13 with TRBJ2-4; TCRdb's D call of TRBD1 is untestable without DNA. Germline V gene sequence: CDR1 PRHDT, CDR2 FYEKMQ (reference sequence). The length of the CDR3 is 15 residues. This CDR3 is CASSLGLAGVDIQYF. The entire variable domain, with the rest obtained from reference TRBV13 and TRBJ2-4, is as follows: AAGVIQSPRHLIKEKRETATLKCYPIPRHDTVYWYQQGPGQDPQFLISFYEKMQSDKGSIPDRFSAQQFSDYHSELNMSSLELGDSALYFCASSLGLAGVDIQYFGAGTRLSVL.

The gene calls are TRBV12-3 or TRBV12-4 and TRBJ2-1. This CDR3 is built from 14 residues. This CDR3 reads CASSTGSSYNEQFF.

The J gene is TRBJ2-5, the V gene TRBV20-1; TCRdb reports TRBD1, a call that lacks DNA to check it against. The CDR3 extends over 16 amino acids. Germline assignment: CDR1 DFQATT and CDR2 SNEGSKA (reference sequence). The CDR3: CSARNPSGGGQETQYF.

V and J are TRBV6-1 and TRBJ2-7; TCRdb calls TRBD1, which cannot be checked without DNA. Looked up from germline, CDR1 is MNHNS and CDR2 is SASEGT. This CDR3 comprises 14 residues. CDR3 loop: CASSGQAYSYEQYF.

V is TRBV4-1 and J is TRBJ2-7; TCRdb lists TRBD2, though no DNA is available to test this call. The CDR3 covers 16 residues. Germline loops: CDR1 MGHRA, CDR2 YSYEKL. CDR3 in amino acids: CASSQREGLNSYEQYF.

V gene TRBV7-2 combines with J gene TRBJ2-3; absent DNA, TCRdb's TRBD2 call cannot be checked. The CDR3 totals 17 residues. Germline assignment: CDR1 SGHTA and CDR2 FQGNSA. The CDR3 loop reads CASSLLPLAGGTDTQYF. Based on the CDR3 plus reference TRBV7-2 and TRBJ2-3, the full variable domain is GAGVSQSPSNKVTEKGKDVELRCDPISGHTALYWYRQSLGQGLEFLIYFQGNSAPDKSGLPSDRFSAERTGGSVSTLTIQRTQQEDSAVYLCASSLLPLAGGTDTQYFGPGTRLTVL.

The chain links TRBV20-1 to TRBJ2-1; TCRdb picks TRBD2, but there is no DNA to check that call. Germline CDR1 DFQATT, CDR2 SNEGSKA (reference sequence). The CDR3 is made up of 14 amino acids. The CDR3: CSAPSVQPYNEQFF.

The CDR3 loop is CASRSRGRVKNIQYF. The chain couples TRBV23-1 to TRBJ2-4; the D call of TRBD1 rests on TCRdb alone, since no DNA is present to check it. TRBV23-1 is reported as an ORF; its role is uncertain. CDR3 length: 15 residues.

V usage is TRBV10-2 and J usage is TRBJ2-7; TCRdb's D call, TRBD1, is unchecked because there is no DNA. This CDR3 is built from 14 residues. Germline V gene lookup returns CDR1 WSHSY and CDR2 SAAADI. The CDR3 sequence is CASSPDRGLWEQYF.

V is TRBV28 and J is TRBJ2-3; TCRdb returns TRBD1, unconfirmable since there is no DNA. Germline assignment: CDR1 MDHEN and CDR2 SYDVKM. The CDR3 spans 13 residues. The CDR3: CASSLDRGDTQYF.

This sequence joins TRBV9 and TRBJ2-1. The CDR3 contains 14 residues. Germline V gene sequence: CDR1 SGDLS, CDR2 YYNGEE. CDR3 sequence reads: CASTSGGSYNEQFF.

The chain employs TRBV25-1 and TRBJ2-1. There are 11 residues in the CDR3. The V gene's germline CDR1 is MGHDK and CDR2 SYGVNS. The CDR3 protein is CASHTYNEQFF.

This chain connects TRBV13 to TRBJ1-1; TCRdb lists TRBD1, though no DNA is available to test this call. This CDR3 contains 14 residues. Germline V gene data show CDR1 as PRHDT and CDR2 as FYEKMQ (reference sequence). This CDR3 is CASSTRGVSTEAFF.

The V and J genes are TRBV13 and TRBJ2-4; TCRdb outputs TRBD2, but without DNA this stays unchecked. The CDR3 runs 14 residues. Germline assignment: CDR1 PRHDT and CDR2 FYEKMQ (reference sequence). The CDR3 is CASSLGLALDIQYF.

This chain joins TRBV4-2 and TRBJ1-3. The CDR3 is made up of 13 amino acids. Germline assignment: CDR1 LGHNA and CDR2 YNFKEQ. The CDR3 reads CASSQVIGNTIYF.

This sequence joins TRBV12-3 or TRBV12-4 and TRBJ2-1; the D call of TRBD2 rests on TCRdb alone, since no DNA is present to check it. The CDR3 consists of 14 residues. The CDR3 sequence: CASSLDPGRGEQFF.

The V and J genes are TRBV19 and TRBJ1-1. The CDR3 extends over 17 amino acids. Germline V gene data show CDR1 as LNHDA and CDR2 as SQIVND (reference sequence). The CDR3 sequence: CASSMGGRRPLNTEAFF.

The V and J genes are TRBV5-4 and TRBJ1-1; without DNA, the TCRdb call of TRBD1 cannot be checked. CDR1 and CDR2 from the germline V gene are SGHNT and YYREEE (reference sequence). The CDR3 consists of 15 residues. The chain's CDR3 is CASSGIGQGMTEAFF.